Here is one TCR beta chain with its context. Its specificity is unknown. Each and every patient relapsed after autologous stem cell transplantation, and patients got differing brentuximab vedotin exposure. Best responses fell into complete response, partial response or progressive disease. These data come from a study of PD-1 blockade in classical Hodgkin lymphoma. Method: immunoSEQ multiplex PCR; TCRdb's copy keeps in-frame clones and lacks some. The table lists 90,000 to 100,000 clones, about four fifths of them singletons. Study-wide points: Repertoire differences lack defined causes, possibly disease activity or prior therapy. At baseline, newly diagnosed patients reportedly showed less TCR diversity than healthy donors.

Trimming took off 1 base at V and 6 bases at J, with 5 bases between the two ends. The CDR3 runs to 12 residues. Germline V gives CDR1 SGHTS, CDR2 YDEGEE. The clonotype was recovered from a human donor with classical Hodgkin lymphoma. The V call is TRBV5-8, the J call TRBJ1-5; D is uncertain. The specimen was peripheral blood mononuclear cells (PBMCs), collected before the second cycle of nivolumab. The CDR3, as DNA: TGTGCCAGCAGCTTGTGGGGTCAGCCCCAGCATTTT. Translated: CASSLWGQPQHF.